One and the same sample provided the 27 T cell receptor beta chains below, sequenced in a study of T cells of healthy individuals. In TCRdb, the 5' RACE reads were re-called with MiXCR into one record per CDR3 protein. The repertoire consists of 75,000 to 95,000 distinct CDR3 sequences, with approximately 5.4% occurring once and the leading ten covering roughly 7.6%. These receptors were taken from a female donor in good health.

This clonotype has a count of ten or more. The chain carries TRBV11-2 and TRBJ1-4; 7 nucleotides agree with TRBD1. The CDR3 runs to 14 residues. Germline loops: CDR1 SGHAT, CDR2 FQNNGV. Germline trimming cut 2 bases from V and 4 bases from J; bases unmatched to any gene: 1. The CDR3 protein is CASSLTGVNEKLFF. The CDR3 nucleotides read TGTGCCAGCAGCTTAACAGGGGTTAATGAAAAACTGTTTTTT. Complete variable domain (other parts from reference TRBV11-2 and TRBJ1-4): EAGVAQSPRYKIIEKRQSVAFWCNPISGHATLYWYQQILGQGPKLLIQFQNNGVVDDSQLPKDRFSAERLKGVDSTLKIQPAKLEDSAVYLCASSLTGVNEKLFFGSGTQLSVL.

The sample holds many counts of this clonotype. The chain joins TRBV7-2 to TRBJ2-7; 7 nucleotides align to TRBD1. The CDR3 runs to 15 residues. Trimming at V came to 5 bases and at J to 2 bases, leaving 9 bases not matched to a gene. Germline values: CDR1 SGHTA, CDR2 FQGNSA. As DNA, the CDR3 is TGTGCCAGCAGCCTGGGACAGCTTGCGGCCTACGAGCAGTACTTC. It translates to CASSLGQLAAYEQYF.

This clonotype was counted ten times or more. This sequence joins TRBV28 and TRBJ2-7, with unresolved D. Germline V CDR1 and CDR2: MDHEN, SYDVKM. The CDR3 length is 14 residues. Trimming cost V 3 bases and J 2 bases, with 11 bases left between them. The CDR3 spells CASSLGDVPYEQYF. CDR3 DNA: TGTGCCAGCAGTTTGGGCGACGTACCCTACGAGCAGTACTTC.

This clonotype appeared many times. This rearrangement joins TRBV20-1 to TRBJ2-1; no clear D. Germline CDR1 DFQATT, CDR2 SNEGSKA (reference sequence). The V end was cut by 6 bases, the J end by 6 bases, with 12 bases between. The CDR3 runs 12 residues. DNA for the CDR3: TGCAGTGCCCCCGGCACGGGCAATGAGCAGTTCTTC. Protein product: CSAPGTGNEQFF.

Only a few counts were recorded for this clonotype. A read error may account for a junction end that differs from germline. The chain links TRBV7-9 to TRBJ2-1; a possible D gene is TRBD1 (6 bases). The CDR3 length is 13 residues. CDR1 and CDR2 (germline): SEHNR, FQNEAQ (reference sequence). The CDR3 sequence is CASSLGITRGMVF. The CDR3 nucleotides are TGTGCCAGCAGCTTAGGAATCACTAGGGGGATGGTCTTC.

The table lists this clonotype with many counts. The chain has TRBV11-2 and TRBJ2-1; D gene ambiguous. Trimming shortened V by 5 bases and J by 5 bases, and 10 bases separated the two germline ends. Per the germline V gene, CDR1 is SGHAT and CDR2 is FQNNGV. CDR3 length: 13 amino acids. The CDR3 spells CASSISMNNEQFF. The CDR3 bases are TGTGCCAGCAGCATTAGTATGAACAATGAGCAGTTCTTC.

This clonotype came up many times. The V and J genes are TRBV29-1 and TRBJ2-5, with 12 bases fitting TRBD2. Per the germline V gene, CDR1 is SQVTM and CDR2 is ANQGSEA. V dropped 6 bases and J dropped 5; count of bases not matched to a gene: 10. This CDR3 spans 15 amino acids. The CDR3: CSVDKGLAGFETQYF. CDR3 nucleotides: TGCAGCGTGGATAAAGGACTAGCGGGATTTGAGACCCAGTACTTC.

In this sample, this clonotype turned up a few times. The chain uses TRBV30 and TRBJ2-6, with D unclear. In germline, CDR1 is GTSNPN, CDR2 SVGIG (reference sequence). The CDR3 spans 13 residues. CDR3 amino acids: CATRNSGANVLTF. The CDR3 DNA is TGTGCGACGAGGAATTCTGGGGCCAACGTCCTGACTTTC.

Remarks on this clonotype: This may arise from a read error, as a much more abundant clone is one base away. This chain joins TRBV11-2 and TRBJ1-1, with D maybe TRBD1 (5 bases). The CDR3 runs 16 residues. Germline V gives CDR1 SGHAT, CDR2 FQNNGV. Trimming shortened V by 7 bases and J by 4 bases, and 22 bases separated the two germline ends. CDR3 nucleotide sequence: TGTGCCAGCACCTTCACCCTCAGGGCCACGCTCACTGAAGCTTTCTTT. Protein sequence: CASTFTLRATLTEAFF.

This clonotype was seen repeatedly, ten times or more. This rearrangement joins TRBV27 to TRBJ2-3, with D possibly matching TRBD2 (5 bases). The CDR3 sequence is 15 residues long. V lost 2 bases, J lost 1 base, and 10 bases lay in between. Germline V lookup: CDR1 MNHEY, CDR2 SMNVEV (reference sequence). CDR3: CASSLRGVGTDTQYF. The CDR3 bases are TGTGCCAGCAGTTTACGGGGAGTCGGCACAGATACGCAGTATTTT.

The chain is built from TRBV27 and TRBJ2-1; D perhaps matches TRBD1 (6 bases). This CDR3 comprises 11 residues. Germline V gene data show CDR1 as MNHEY and CDR2 as SMNVEV (reference sequence). The V end was cut by 6 bases, the J end by 10 bases, with 10 bases between. CDR3 sequence reads: CASRQGPEQFF. In nucleotides, the CDR3 is TGTGCCAGCAGACAGGGCCCCGAGCAGTTCTTC.

The chain combines TRBV7-9 with TRBJ1-1; D gene unclear. In germline, CDR1 is SEHNR, CDR2 FQNEAQ (reference sequence). V was pared by 6 bases and J by 4 bases, with 18 bases between. The CDR3 length is 15 residues. This CDR3 is CASRESGGVPTEAFF. The CDR3 DNA follows: TGTGCCAGCAGGGAGTCGGGCGGGGTTCCCACTGAAGCTTTCTTT. Together with reference TRBV7-9 and TRBJ1-1, the CDR3 gives the full variable domain: DTGVSQNPRHKITKRGQNVTFRCDPISEHNRLYWYRQTLGQGPEFLTYFQNEAQLEKSRLLSDRFSAERPKGSFSTLEIQRTEQGDSAMYLCASRESGGVPTEAFFGQGTRLTVV.

The V call is TRBV27, the J call TRBJ2-7; 8 nucleotides align to TRBD2. This CDR3 contains 11 residues. Germline lookup yields CDR1 MNHEY and CDR2 SMNVEV (reference sequence). V lost 5 bases and J lost 6; bases outside the gene matches: 0. The CDR3 reads CASSRGGEQYF. In nucleotides, the CDR3 is TGTGCCAGCAGTCGGGGGGGCGAGCAGTACTTC.

This clonotype was counted at least ten times. J is TRBJ2-5 and V is TRBV29-1; 7 bases are a match to TRBD2. The V segment lost 4 bases and the J segment 3 bases; nucleotides outside the gene matches: 2. The CDR3 is 12 residues long. CDR1 and CDR2 (germline): SQVTM, ANQGSEA. The CDR3 loop reads CSVGLAKETQYF. CDR3 DNA: TGCAGCGTTGGACTAGCTAAAGAGACCCAGTACTTC.

This clonotype has ten or more counts. The CDR3 DNA reads as TGCAGTGCTAGGGGGGAGGGACAGCAATTCACCCTCCACTTT. Translated, it gives CSARGEGQQFTLHF. V gene TRBV20-1 combines with J gene TRBJ1-6, with 7 bases lining up with TRBD1. There are 14 residues in the CDR3. With V trimmed by 3 bases and J by 14 bases, 13 bases remained unmatched. Germline assignment: CDR1 DFQATT and CDR2 SNEGSKA (reference sequence).

In this sample, this clonotype turned up many times. The chain links TRBV6-1 to TRBJ2-6, with 7 bases identical to TRBD1. The CDR3 is 17 amino acids. The germline CDR1 and CDR2 sequences are MNHNS and SASEGT. The J segment lost 1 base and the V segment lost 7 bases, leaving 10 bases of the junction unmatched. In nucleotides, the CDR3 is TGTGCCAGCACCCTAGGACCGACAGGGTCTGGGGCCAACGTCCTGACTTTC. Protein product: CASTLGPTGSGANVLTF.

This clonotype was seen at least ten times. This chain connects TRBV25-1 to TRBJ2-7; D is perhaps TRBD1 or TRBD2 (6 bases each). V was trimmed by 1 base and J by 6 bases, leaving 13 bases between them. Germline V gives CDR1 MGHDK, CDR2 SYGVNS. The CDR3 runs to 14 residues. CDR3 sequence: CASSEFPGEAEQYF. CDR3 nucleotides: TGTGCCAGCAGTGAATTTCCAGGGGAGGCCGAGCAGTACTTC.

For this clonotype: This may be a read error: a much more frequent sequence differs by one nucleotide. The V and J genes are TRBV18 and TRBJ2-1, with TRBD2 as a possible D gene (5 bases). There are 17 residues in the CDR3. Trimming took 1 base from V and 0 from J, leaving 13 bases between them. Germline CDR1 KGHSH, CDR2 LQKENI. CDR3 protein: CASSPLEGLSSYNEQFF. CDR3 DNA: TGTGCCAGCTCACCACTTGAGGGCCTTAGCTCCTACAATGAGCAGTTCTTC.

As regards this clonotype: One base away lies a much larger clone, so this may be a sequencing read error. CDR3 in amino acids: CASSSGRPGEQFF. CDR3 nucleotide sequence: TGTGCCAGCAGTTCCGGACGTCCCGGTGAGCAGTTCTTC. The rearrangement uses TRBV12-3 or TRBV12-4 and TRBJ2-1; D gene ambiguous. The CDR3 runs to 13 residues. Trimming cost V 4 bases and J 9 bases, with 13 bases left between them.

The rearrangement links TRBV6-6 to TRBJ2-1, with 9 bases aligning to TRBD1. The germline V gene has CDR1 MNHNY and CDR2 SVGAGI (reference sequence). V shed 4 bases, J shed 13 bases, and the junction held 8 bases outside the gene matches. The CDR3 consists of 13 residues. The CDR3 loop reads CASSFLTGGDQFF. The CDR3, as DNA: TGTGCCAGCAGTTTCCTAACAGGGGGCGATCAGTTCTTC.

Here the CDR3 reads CASSLAPPSGRPQETQYF. The CDR3 DNA is TGCGCCAGCAGCTTAGCCCCCCCTAGCGGGAGGCCTCAAGAGACCCAGTACTTC. The chain employs TRBV5-1 and TRBJ2-5, with 11 bases matching TRBD2. Germline V gives CDR1 SGHRS, CDR2 YFSETQ. The CDR3 length is 18 residues. V lost 2 bases, J lost 2 bases, and 11 bases stayed unmatched.

This rearrangement joins TRBV5-6 to TRBJ1-4, with TRBD1 as a possible D gene (5 bases). The V end lost 4 bases, the J end lost 6 bases, and 16 bases lay between the germline ends. Germline CDR1 is SGHDT and CDR2 is YYEEEE. This CDR3 spans 15 amino acids. The chain's CDR3 is CASSTPIEGHEKLFF. In DNA form, the CDR3 reads TGTGCCAGCAGCACCCCGATCGAGGGGCATGAAAAACTGTTTTTT.

This clonotype was found many times. The V call is TRBV20-1, the J call TRBJ2-5, with a possible D match to TRBD2 (5 bases). Germline V gene data show CDR1 as DFQATT and CDR2 as SNEGSKA (reference sequence). The V and J ends lost 5 bases and 1 base respectively, with 17 bases between them. This CDR3 spans 15 amino acids. CDR3 protein: CSARKGGRSQETQYF. CDR3 sequence (DNA): TGCAGTGCTCGAAAAGGAGGACGCAGCCAAGAGACCCAGTACTTC.

The genes are TRBV4-3 and TRBJ2-1; weak D call: TRBD1 (6 bases). Germline CDR1 is LGHNA and CDR2 is YSLEER. This CDR3 has 15 amino acids. Trimming took 0 bases from V and 2 from J, leaving 8 bases between them. The CDR3 bases are TGCGCCAGCAGCCAAGATGAGGGGGCCTACAATGAGCAGTTCTTC. This sequence encodes CASSQDEGAYNEQFF.

The chain combines TRBV2 with TRBJ1-1, with 7 bases that match TRBD1. V shed 7 bases and J 3 bases; nucleotides not matched to a gene: 5. The CDR3 has 13 residues. CDR1 is SNHLY, CDR2 FYNNEI, per germline. CDR3 protein: CASKQGLYTEAFF. The CDR3 DNA follows: TGTGCCAGCAAACAGGGGCTTTACACTGAAGCTTTCTTT. The full variable domain, its missing parts supplied by reference TRBV2 and TRBJ1-1, is EPEVTQTPSHQVTQMGQEVILRCVPISNHLYFYWYRQILGQKVEFLVSFYNNEISEKSEIFDDQFSVERPDGSNFTLKIRSTKLEDSAMYFCASKQGLYTEAFFGQGTRLTVV.

This clonotype was detected ten times or more. V is TRBV6-2 or TRBV6-3 and J is TRBJ1-4; D may be TRBD1 (6 bases). With 0 bases removed from V and 7 bases from J, the gap between germline ends came to 21 bases. Germline values: CDR1 MNHEY, CDR2 SVGEGT. This CDR3 spans 18 amino acids. CDR3 sequence reads: CASSYSGTLSGGVEKLFF. The CDR3 region has the DNA TGTGCCAGCAGTTACTCTGGGACATTAAGTGGAGGCGTTGAAAAACTGTTTTTT.

Points on this clonotype: This sequence may be a read error, since a much larger clone differs from it by one base. The chain combines TRBV20-1 with TRBJ1-1; D is undetermined. Deletions cut 5 bases from V and 12 bases from J, with 16 bases between. The germline V gene has CDR1 DFQATT and CDR2 SNEGSKA (reference sequence). CDR3 length: 11 residues. The CDR3 spells CSAPNDMKSFF. The CDR3 coding sequence is TGCAGTGCTCCTAACGACATGAAATCTTTCTTT.